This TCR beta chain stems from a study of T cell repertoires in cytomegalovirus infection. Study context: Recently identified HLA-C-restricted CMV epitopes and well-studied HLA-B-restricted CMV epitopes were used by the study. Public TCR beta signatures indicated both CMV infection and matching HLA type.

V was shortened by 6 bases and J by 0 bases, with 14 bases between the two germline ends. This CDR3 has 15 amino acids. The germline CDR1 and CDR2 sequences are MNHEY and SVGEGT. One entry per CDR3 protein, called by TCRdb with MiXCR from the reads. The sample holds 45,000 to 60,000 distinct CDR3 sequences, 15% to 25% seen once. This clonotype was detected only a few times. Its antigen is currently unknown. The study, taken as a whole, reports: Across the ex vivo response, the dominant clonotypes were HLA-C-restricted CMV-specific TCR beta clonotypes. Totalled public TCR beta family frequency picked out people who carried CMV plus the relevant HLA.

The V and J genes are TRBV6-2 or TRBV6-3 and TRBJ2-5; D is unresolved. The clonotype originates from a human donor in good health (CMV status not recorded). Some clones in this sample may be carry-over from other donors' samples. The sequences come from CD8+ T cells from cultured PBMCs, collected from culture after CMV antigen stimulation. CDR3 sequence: CASSHFGRYQETQYF. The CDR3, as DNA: TGTGCCAGCAGCCACTTCGGAAGGTACCAAGAGACCCAGTACTTC.